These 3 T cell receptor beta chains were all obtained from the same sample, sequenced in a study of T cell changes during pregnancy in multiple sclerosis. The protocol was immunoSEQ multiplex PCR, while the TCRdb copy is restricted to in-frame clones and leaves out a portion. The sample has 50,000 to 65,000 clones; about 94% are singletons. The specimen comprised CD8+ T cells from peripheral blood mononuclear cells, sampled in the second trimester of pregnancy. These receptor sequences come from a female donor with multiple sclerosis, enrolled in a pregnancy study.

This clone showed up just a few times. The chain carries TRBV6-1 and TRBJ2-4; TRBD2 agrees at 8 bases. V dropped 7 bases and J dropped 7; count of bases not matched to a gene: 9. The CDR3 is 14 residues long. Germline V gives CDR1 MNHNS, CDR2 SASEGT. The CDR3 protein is CASTHGRGGNIQYF. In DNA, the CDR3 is TGTGCCAGCACCCACGGACGGGGGGGGAACATTCAGTACTTC.

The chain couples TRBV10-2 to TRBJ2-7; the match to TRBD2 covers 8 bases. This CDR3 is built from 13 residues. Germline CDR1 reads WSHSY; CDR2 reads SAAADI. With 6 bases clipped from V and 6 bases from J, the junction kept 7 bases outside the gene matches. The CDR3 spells CASSAGLAGEQYF. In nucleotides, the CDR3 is TGCGCCAGCAGCGCCGGACTAGCCGGCGAGCAGTACTTC.

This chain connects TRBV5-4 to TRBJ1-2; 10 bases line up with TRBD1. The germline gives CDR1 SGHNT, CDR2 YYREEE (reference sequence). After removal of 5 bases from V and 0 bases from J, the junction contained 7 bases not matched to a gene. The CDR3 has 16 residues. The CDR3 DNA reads TGTGCCAGCAGAAACGTGGGACAGGGGCCTAACTATGGCTACACCTTC. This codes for CASRNVGQGPNYGYTF.